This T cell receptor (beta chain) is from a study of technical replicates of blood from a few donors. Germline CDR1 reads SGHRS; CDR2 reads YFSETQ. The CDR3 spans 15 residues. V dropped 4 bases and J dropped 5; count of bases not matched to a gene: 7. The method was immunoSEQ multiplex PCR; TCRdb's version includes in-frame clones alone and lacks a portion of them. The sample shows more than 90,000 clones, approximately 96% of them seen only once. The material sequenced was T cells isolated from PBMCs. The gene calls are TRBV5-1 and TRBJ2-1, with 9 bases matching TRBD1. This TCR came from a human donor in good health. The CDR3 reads CASSLGQGSHNEQFF. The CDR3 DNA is TGCGCCAGCAGCCTCGGACAGGGGTCCCACAATGAGCAGTTCTTC.